This T cell receptor beta chain was retrieved from a study of T cell changes during pregnancy in multiple sclerosis. The CDR3 sequence is 16 residues long. Unmatched junction bases numbered 13, after V lost 3 bases and J lost 8 bases. Germline V gene sequence: CDR1 SGHAT, CDR2 FQNNGV. Profiling relied on immunoSEQ multiplex PCR, and the TCRdb table lists in-frame clones only, not all of them. There are more than 35,000 clones in the sample; approximately 89% occur only once, and more than 0.7% lies in the top ten. The source was CD4+ T cells from peripheral blood mononuclear cells, collected after pregnancy. This sequence originates from a female donor in good health, enrolled as a control in a pregnancy study. J is TRBJ2-3 and V is TRBV11-2; 8 nucleotides match TRBD2. The CDR3 DNA sequence: TGTGCCAGCAGCTTGGTCACTGCGGGAGGATTCGTTACGCAGTATTTT. The encoded protein is CASSLVTAGGFVTQYF.